This T cell receptor beta chain derives from a study of patients and donors after allogeneic stem cell transplantation. TCRdb analysed the RT-PCR reads with MiXCR anew, one entry per CDR3 protein. The sample has some 880,000 distinct CDR3 sequences, over 15% seen once. Germline trimming cut 4 bases from V and 4 bases from J; bases unmatched to any gene: 8. The CDR3 sequence is 15 residues long. CDR1 is MNHEY, CDR2 SVGAGI, per germline. The sample was blood, either unsorted or a sorted T cell fraction (not recorded which). V usage is TRBV6-5 and J usage is TRBJ1-2, with TRBD1 identical over 8 bases. The receptor was derived from a human donor who was either an allogeneic HSCT recipient or a stem cell or donor lymphocyte infusion donor (not recorded which). It is not recorded whose cells these are; they may come from a transplant donor. CDR3 region: CASSSGQGMGYGYTF. The CDR3 DNA reads TGTGCCAGCAGTTCCGGACAGGGAATGGGCTATGGCTACACCTTC.